This T cell receptor beta chain came from a study of vaccination and CD4 T cells after COVID-19. Sequenced with the Oncomine TCR Beta short-read assay was DNA taken from cultured CD4+ T cells. TCRdb reprocessed the PCR reads with MiXCR, giving one entry per CDR3 protein. This sample yields about 11,000 distinct CDR3 sequences, of which around 60% are seen a single time; 11% to 15% belongs to the top ten. The treatment is: approximately 10-day PBMC culture with coronavirus spike peptide pools or control peptides (ViraFEST assay). This clonotype was seen only once. The antigen remains undetermined. The CDR3 covers 15 residues. J lost 11 bases, V lost 0 bases, and 3 bases had no gene match. CDR1 and CDR2 (germline): SGHTA, FQGTGA.

The chain joins TRBV7-3 to TRBJ2-1, with 14 positions matching TRBD2. The sample taken for sequencing was CD4+ T cells from blood, cultured in vitro. The clonotype comes from a human donor who had recovered from COVID-19. CDR3 sequence reads: CASSLTGTSGGKQFF. The CDR3 DNA reads as TGTGCCAGCAGCTTAACGGGGACTAGCGGGGGTAAGCAGTTCTTC. The full variable domain, rest sourced from reference TRBV7-3 and TRBJ2-1, is GAGVSQTPSNKVTEKGKYVELRCDPISGHTALYWYRQSLGQGPEFLIYFQGTGAADDSGLPNDRFFAVRPEGSVSTLKIQRTERGDSAVYLCASSLTGTSGGKQFFGPGTRLTVL.